The present entry profiles one T cell receptor beta chain with its context. Its specificity is unknown. This entry is derived from a study of cytomegalovirus exposure and HLA in healthy donors. Study overall: The 110 or so validation repertoires used the same platform as the 666 first-cohort repertoires, a later analysis reported. Study-wide findings and caveats: One later analysis, an examination of the 120 or so validation repertoires, found that first-cohort TCR clusters tended to co-occur in them. In vitro work confirmed that three CMV-associated chains recognize CMV antigens.

Trimming removed 11 bases at V and 1 base at J, with 26 bases between. Germline CDR1 reads LGHNT; CDR2 reads FRNRAP. The CDR3 runs to 17 residues. Data came from immunoSEQ multiplex PCR; TCRdb stores just in-frame clones and leaves some out. The sample yields 45,000 to 65,000 clones, just over 90% seen once. The sequenced material came from PBMCs. This chain connects TRBV12-5 to TRBJ1-1; perhaps TRBD1 as D (5 bases). The TCR sequence derives from a woman aged 18-29 years in good health and CMV-seropositive. The CDR3 here is CAAGTPIGNTSNTEAFF. The CDR3 DNA reads as TGTGCTGCGGGGACTCCCATAGGAAACACCTCGAACACTGAAGCTTTCTTT.